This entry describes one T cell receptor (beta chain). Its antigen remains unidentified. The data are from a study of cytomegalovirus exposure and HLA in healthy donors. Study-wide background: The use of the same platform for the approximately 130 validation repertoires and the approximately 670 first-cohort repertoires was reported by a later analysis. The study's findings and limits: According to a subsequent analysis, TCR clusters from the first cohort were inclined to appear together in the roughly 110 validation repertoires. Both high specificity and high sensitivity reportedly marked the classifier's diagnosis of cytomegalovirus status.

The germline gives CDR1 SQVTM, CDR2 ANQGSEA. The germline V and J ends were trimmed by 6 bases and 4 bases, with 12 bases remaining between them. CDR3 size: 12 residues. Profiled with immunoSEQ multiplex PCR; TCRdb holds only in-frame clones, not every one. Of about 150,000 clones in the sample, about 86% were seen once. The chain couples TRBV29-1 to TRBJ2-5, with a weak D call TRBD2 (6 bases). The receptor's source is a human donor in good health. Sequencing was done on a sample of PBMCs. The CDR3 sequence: CSVTSGGETQYF. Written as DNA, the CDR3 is TGCAGCGTCACGTCCGGGGGAGAGACCCAGTACTTC.